This TCR beta chain was retrieved from a study of shared clonotypes between healthy human individuals. Across the study: Three CD4 naive, three CD4 memory, two CD8 naive and one CD8 memory plate were used per donor.

Whole-study findings and limits: In having few donors, the study represented limited genetic and exposure-history diversity.

CD45RO-negative cells were positively selected for CCR7, leaving out terminally differentiated effector memory CD45RA+ cells. None of the donors, who were healthy HIV-negative adults, had recently had acute infections or vaccinations. Genomic DNA from each subset was divided evenly over several immunoSEQ plates. The data were produced by immunoSEQ multiplex PCR, yet TCRdb's version contains in-frame clones alone and is incomplete. The sample holds about 700,000 clones, about 92% seen once. Turning to this clone: Its antigen is not identified.

Between the trimmed V and J ends, which lost 1 base and 5 bases, there was a span of 18 bases. Germline lookup yields CDR1 SGHTA and CDR2 FQGNSA. The CDR3 is made up of 16 amino acids. This TCR was sampled from a man in his thirties or forties in good health. The chain uses TRBV7-2 and TRBJ2-7, with D possibly matching TRBD2 (6 bases). Sequenced input: naive CD8+ T cells sorted from blood. CDR3 sequence (DNA): TGTGCCAGCAGCTTAGAAAGGTTAGCGGTAAGGGACGAGCAGTACTTC. Translation gives CASSLERLAVRDEQYF.